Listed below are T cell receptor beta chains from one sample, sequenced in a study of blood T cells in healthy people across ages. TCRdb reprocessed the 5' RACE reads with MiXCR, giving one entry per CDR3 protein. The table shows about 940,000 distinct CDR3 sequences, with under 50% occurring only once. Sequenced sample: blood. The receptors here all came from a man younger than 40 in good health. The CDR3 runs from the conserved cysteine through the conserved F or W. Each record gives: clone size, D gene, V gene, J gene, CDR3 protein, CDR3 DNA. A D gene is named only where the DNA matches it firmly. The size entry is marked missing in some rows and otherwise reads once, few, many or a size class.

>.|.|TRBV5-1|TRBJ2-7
CASSFNLQGNDYEQYF
TGCGCCAGCAGCTTCAACCTACAGGGTAACGACTACGAGCAGTACTTC
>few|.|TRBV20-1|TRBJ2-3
CSARWERSSTDTQYF
TGCAGTGCTAGATGGGAGCGATCTAGCACAGATACGCAGTATTTT
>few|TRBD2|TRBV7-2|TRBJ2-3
CASSLTPGLAGGRTDTQYF
TGTGCCAGCAGCTTAACCCCGGGACTAGCGGGGGGCCGCACAGATACGCAGTATTTT
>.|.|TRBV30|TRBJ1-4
CASAGVREKLFF
TGTGCCTCCGCTGGAGTTCGAGAAAAACTGTTTTTT
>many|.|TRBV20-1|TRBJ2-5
CSASPGRHLGQETQYF
TGCAGTGCTAGTCCGGGACGCCATCTCGGTCAAGAGACCCAGTACTTC
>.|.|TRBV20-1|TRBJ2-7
CSARPPVRAYEQYF
TGCAGTGCTAGACCTCCAGTCCGGGCCTACGAGCAGTACTTC
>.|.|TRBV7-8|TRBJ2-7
CASSLARGGTGLSWGEQYF
TGTGCCAGCAGCTTAGCAAGGGGGGGGACAGGTCTTTCGTGGGGCGAGCAGTACTTC
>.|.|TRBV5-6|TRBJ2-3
CASSLPGHTDTQYF
TGTGCCAGCAGCTTACCGGGACACACAGATACGCAGTATTTT
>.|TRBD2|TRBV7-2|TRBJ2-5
CASSRGSSGGVETQYF
TGTGCCAGCAGCCGAGGGTCTAGCGGGGGTGTAGAGACCCAGTACTTC
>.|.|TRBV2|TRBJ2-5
CASSGTVGETQYF
TGTGCCAGCAGCGGGACTGTGGGGGAGACCCAGTACTTC
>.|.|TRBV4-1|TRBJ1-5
CASSRRWGGLDPDSNQPQHF
TGCGCCAGCAGCCGGAGATGGGGGGGATTGGATCCCGATAGCAATCAGCCCCAGCATTTT
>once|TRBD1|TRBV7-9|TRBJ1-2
CASSWPSGTAGYTF
TGTGCCAGCAGCTGGCCCTCCGGGACAGCTGGCTACACCTTC
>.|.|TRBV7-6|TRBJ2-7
CASSLVGGGRYEQYF
TGTGCCAGCAGCTTAGTAGGGGGGGGCCGCTACGAGCAGTACTTC
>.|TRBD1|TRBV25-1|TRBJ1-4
CASSEPRTGEKLFF
TGTGCCAGCAGTGAACCAAGGACAGGGGAAAAACTGTTTTTT
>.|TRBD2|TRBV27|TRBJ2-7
CASSLNRGGPNYEQYF
TGTGCCAGCAGTTTAAATCGGGGGGGCCCGAATTACGAGCAGTACTTC
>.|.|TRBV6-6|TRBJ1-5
CASSYREEGQPQHF
TGTGCCAGCAGTTACAGAGAAGAGGGTCAGCCCCAGCATTTT
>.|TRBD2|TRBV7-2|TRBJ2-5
CASRLAGTRETQYF
TGTGCCAGCAGGCTAGCGGGGACTAGAGAGACCCAGTACTTC
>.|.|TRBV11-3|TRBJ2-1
CASSGRAAYNEQFF
TGTGCCAGCAGCGGACGGGCGGCCTACAATGAGCAGTTCTTC
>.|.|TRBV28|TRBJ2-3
CASSSETSSGYAPGTQYF
TGTGCCAGCAGTTCCGAGACTTCGAGCGGGTATGCTCCGGGGACGCAGTATTTT
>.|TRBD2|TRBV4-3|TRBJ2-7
CASSQDKASGVNEQYF
TGCGCCAGCAGCCAAGACAAGGCTAGCGGGGTCAATGAGCAGTACTTC
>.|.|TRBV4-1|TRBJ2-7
CASSEEWGQGSYEQYF
TGCGCCAGCAGCGAAGAATGGGGTCAGGGGTCCTACGAGCAGTACTTC
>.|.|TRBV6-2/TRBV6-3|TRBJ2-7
CASSRAESYEQYF
TGTGCCAGCAGTAGAGCGGAATCCTACGAGCAGTACTTC
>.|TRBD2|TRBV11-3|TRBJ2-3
CASSFGFASGDTQYF
TGTGCCAGCAGCTTTGGGTTCGCTAGCGGAGATACGCAGTATTTT
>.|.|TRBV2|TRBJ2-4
CASSVPTDLLAKNIQYF
TGTGCCAGCAGTGTCCCGACAGACCTCCTAGCCAAAAACATTCAGTACTTC
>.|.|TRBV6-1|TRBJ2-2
CASSEGVDRGELFF
TGTGCCAGCAGTGAAGGGGTCGACCGCGGGGAGCTGTTTTTT
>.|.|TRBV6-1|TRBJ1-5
CASSELGEGVPSNQPQHF
TGTGCCAGCAGTGAATTGGGGGAAGGGGTCCCTAGCAATCAGCCCCAGCATTTT
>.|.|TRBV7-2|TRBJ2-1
CASSLGGGVRYNEQFF
TGTGCCAGCAGCTTAGGAGGGGGTGTTCGGTACAATGAGCAGTTCTTC
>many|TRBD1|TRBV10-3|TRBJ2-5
CAISDRETGVETQYF
TGTGCCATCAGTGATCGAGAGACAGGGGTGGAGACCCAGTACTTC
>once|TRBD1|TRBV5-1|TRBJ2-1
CASLRDRSYNEQFF
TGCGCCAGTTTAAGGGACAGAAGTTACAATGAGCAGTTCTTC
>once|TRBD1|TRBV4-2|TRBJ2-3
CASSQDFRGTDTQYF
TGTGCCAGCAGCCAAGATTTCAGGGGGACAGATACGCAGTATTTT